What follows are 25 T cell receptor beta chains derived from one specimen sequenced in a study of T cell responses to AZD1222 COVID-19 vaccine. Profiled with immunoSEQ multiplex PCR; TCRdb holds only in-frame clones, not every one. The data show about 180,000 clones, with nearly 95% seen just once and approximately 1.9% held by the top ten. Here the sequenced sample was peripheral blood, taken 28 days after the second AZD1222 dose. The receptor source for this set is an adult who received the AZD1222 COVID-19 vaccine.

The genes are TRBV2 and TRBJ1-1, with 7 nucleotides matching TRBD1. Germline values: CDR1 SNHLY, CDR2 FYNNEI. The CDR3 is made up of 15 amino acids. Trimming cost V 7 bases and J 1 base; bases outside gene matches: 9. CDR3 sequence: CASKMTGTPNTEAFF. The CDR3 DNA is TGTGCCAGCAAGATGACAGGGACCCCGAACACTGAAGCTTTCTTT.

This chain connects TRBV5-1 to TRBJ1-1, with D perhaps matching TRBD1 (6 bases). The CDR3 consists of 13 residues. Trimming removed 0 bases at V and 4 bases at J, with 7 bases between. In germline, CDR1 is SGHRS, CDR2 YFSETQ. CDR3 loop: CASSLGGGTEAFF. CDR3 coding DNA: TGCGCCAGCAGCTTGGGAGGGGGCACTGAAGCTTTCTTT.

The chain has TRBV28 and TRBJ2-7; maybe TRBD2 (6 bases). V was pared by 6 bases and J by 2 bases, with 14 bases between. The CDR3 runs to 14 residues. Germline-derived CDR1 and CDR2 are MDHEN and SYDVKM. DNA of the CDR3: TGTGCCAGCAGCCTCCGGGGGATAACCTACGAGCAGTACTTC. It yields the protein CASSLRGITYEQYF. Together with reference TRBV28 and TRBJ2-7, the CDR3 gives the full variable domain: DVKVTQSSRYLVKRTGEKVFLECVQDMDHENMFWYRQDPGLGLRLIYFSYDVKMKEKGDIPEGYSVSREKKERFSLILESASTNQTSMYLCASSLRGITYEQYFGPGTRLTVT.

The CDR3 is CASSFARPNTEAFF. In nucleotides, the CDR3 is TGCGCCAGCAGCTTTGCTAGGCCGAACACTGAAGCTTTCTTT. This chain links TRBV5-1 with TRBJ1-1; D is unclear. The ends were cut back, 2 bases at V and 1 base at J, with 9 bases in the middle. The CDR3 has 14 amino acids. Germline assignment: CDR1 SGHRS and CDR2 YFSETQ.

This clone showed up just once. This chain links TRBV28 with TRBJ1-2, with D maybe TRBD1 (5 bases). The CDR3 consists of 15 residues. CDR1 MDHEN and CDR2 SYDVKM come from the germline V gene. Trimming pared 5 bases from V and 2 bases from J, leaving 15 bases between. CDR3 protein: CASSTRQYPNYGYTF. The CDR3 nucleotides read TGTGCCAGCAGTACGCGACAGTACCCCAACTATGGCTACACCTTC.

For the CDR3, the DNA is TGTGCCAGCACCCCCGGGGGACAGGATGAGCAGTTCTTC. This translates into CASTPGGQDEQFF. The chain has TRBV12-3 or TRBV12-4 and TRBJ2-1, with TRBD1 matching over 8 bases. V was pared by 7 bases and J by 8 bases, with 7 bases of the junction left unmatched. This CDR3 comprises 13 residues.

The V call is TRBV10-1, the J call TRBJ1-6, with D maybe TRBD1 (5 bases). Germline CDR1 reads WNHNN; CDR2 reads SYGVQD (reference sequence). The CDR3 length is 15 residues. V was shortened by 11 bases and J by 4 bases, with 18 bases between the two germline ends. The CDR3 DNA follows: TGCGCCGCCTGGGGGGGTAAGGATTATAATTCACCCCTCCACTTT. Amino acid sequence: CAAWGGKDYNSPLHF.

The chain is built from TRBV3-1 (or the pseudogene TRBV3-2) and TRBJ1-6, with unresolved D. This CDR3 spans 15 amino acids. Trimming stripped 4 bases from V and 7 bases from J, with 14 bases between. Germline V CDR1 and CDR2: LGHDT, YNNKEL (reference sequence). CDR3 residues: CASSPPRPWNSPLHF. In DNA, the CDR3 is TGTGCCAGCAGCCCCCCCCGGCCATGGAATTCACCCCTCCACTTT.

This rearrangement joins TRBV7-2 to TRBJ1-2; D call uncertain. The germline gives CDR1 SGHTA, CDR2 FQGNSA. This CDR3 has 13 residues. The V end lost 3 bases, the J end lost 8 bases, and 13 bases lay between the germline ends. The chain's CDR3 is CASSLGQSRGYTF. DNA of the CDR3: TGTGCCAGCAGCTTGGGTCAATCGCGGGGCTACACCTTC.

The CDR3 here is CAWKGQGGEKLFF. The DNA for the CDR3 is TGTGCCTGGAAGGGACAGGGAGGGGAAAAACTGTTTTTT. The chain is built from TRBV30 and TRBJ1-4; TRBD1 aligns across 9 bases. This CDR3 is built from 13 residues. Unmatched junction bases numbered 5, after V lost 4 bases and J lost 8 bases. Per the germline V gene, CDR1 is GTSNPN and CDR2 is SVGIG (reference sequence). Drawing the rest from reference TRBV30 and TRBJ1-4, the complete variable domain is SQTIHQWPATLVQPVGSPLSLECTVEGTSNPNLYWYRQAAGRGLQLLFYSVGIGQISSEVPQNLSASRPQDRQFILSSKKLLLSDSGFYLCAWKGQGGEKLFFGSGTQLSVL.

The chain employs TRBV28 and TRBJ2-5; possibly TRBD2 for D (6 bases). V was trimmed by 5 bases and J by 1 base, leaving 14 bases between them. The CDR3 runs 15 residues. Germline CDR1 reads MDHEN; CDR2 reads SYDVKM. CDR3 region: CASSGAGGIQETQYF. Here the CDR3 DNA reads TGTGCCAGCAGTGGGGCTGGAGGGATCCAAGAGACCCAGTACTTC.

Here the CDR3 reads CASNAAGGASYEQYF. In DNA form, the CDR3 reads TGTGCCAGCAACGCTGCGGGGGGCGCCTCTTACGAGCAGTACTTC. This chain uses TRBV27 with TRBJ2-7, with 8 bases that match TRBD2. CDR3 size: 15 residues. Germline V gene lookup returns CDR1 MNHEY and CDR2 SMNVEV (reference sequence). The junction had 12 bases not matched to a gene; V was cut back by 7 bases and J by 4 bases.

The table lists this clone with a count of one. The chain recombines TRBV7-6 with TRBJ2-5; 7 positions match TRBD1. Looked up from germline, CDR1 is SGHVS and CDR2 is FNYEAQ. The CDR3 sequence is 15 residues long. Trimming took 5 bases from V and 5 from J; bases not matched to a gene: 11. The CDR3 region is CASSNRDRPKETQYF. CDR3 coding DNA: TGTGCCAGCAGCAACCGGGACAGACCCAAGGAGACCCAGTACTTC.

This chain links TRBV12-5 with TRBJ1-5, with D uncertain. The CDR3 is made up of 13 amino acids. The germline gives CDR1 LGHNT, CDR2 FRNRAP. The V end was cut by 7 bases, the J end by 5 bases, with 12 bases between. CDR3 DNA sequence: TGTGCTAGTGCCCAGGATGCAGATCAGCCCCAGCATTTT. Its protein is CASAQDADQPQHF.

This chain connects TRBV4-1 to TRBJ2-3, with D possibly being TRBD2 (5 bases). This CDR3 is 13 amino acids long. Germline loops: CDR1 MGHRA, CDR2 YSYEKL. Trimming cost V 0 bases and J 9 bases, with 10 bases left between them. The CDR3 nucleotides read TGCGCCAGCAGCCAAGAGGAGCTAGCCACGCAGTATTTT. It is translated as CASSQEELATQYF.

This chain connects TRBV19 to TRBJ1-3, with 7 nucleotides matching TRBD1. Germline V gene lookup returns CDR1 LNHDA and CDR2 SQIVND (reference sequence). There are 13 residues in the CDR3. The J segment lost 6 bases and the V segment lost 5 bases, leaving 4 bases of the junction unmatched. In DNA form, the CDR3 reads TGTGCCAGTAGTTTGGGACAGATAAACACCATATATTTT. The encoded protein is CASSLGQINTIYF.

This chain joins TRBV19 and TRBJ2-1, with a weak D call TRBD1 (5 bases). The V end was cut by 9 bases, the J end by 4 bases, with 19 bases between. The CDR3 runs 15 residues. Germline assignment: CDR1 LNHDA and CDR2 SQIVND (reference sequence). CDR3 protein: CASTGVAGLYNEQFF. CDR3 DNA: TGTGCCAGCACGGGTGTGGCAGGGTTGTACAATGAGCAGTTCTTC.

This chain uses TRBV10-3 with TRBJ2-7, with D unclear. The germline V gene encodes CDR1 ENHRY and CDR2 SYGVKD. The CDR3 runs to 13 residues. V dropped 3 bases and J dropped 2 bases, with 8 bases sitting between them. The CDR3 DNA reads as TGTGCCATCAGTGATGTCCCAACCTACGAGCAGTACTTC. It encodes CAISDVPTYEQYF.

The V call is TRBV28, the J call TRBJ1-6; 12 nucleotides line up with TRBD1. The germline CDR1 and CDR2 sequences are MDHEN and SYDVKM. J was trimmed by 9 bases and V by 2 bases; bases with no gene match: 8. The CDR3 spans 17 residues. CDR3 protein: CASSLGTGGGIGSPLHF. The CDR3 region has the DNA TGTGCCAGCAGTTTAGGGACAGGGGGCGGCATAGGTTCACCCCTCCACTTT.

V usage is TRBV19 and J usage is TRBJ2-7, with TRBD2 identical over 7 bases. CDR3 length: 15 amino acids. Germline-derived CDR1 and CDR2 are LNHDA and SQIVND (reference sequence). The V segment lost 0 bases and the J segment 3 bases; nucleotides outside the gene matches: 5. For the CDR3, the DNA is TGTGCCAGTAGTATAGATGGCGGGAGTGGCTACGAGCAGTACTTC. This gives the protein CASSIDGGSGYEQYF.

CDR3 nucleotide sequence: TGTGCCAGCAGCCCCGGGACAGGGGTGAACATTCAGTACTTC. Amino acids: CASSPGTGVNIQYF. The V gene is TRBV5-6, the J gene TRBJ2-4; the match to TRBD1 covers 10 bases. From germline, CDR1 is SGHDT and CDR2 YYEEEE. V lost 4 bases and J lost 7; bases outside the gene matches: 5. The CDR3 has 14 residues.

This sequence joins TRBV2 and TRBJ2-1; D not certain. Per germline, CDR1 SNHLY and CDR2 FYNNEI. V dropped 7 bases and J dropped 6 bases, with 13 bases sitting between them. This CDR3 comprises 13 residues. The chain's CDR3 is CASNQVLINEQFF. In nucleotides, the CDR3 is TGTGCCAGCAATCAGGTTCTCATCAATGAGCAGTTCTTC.

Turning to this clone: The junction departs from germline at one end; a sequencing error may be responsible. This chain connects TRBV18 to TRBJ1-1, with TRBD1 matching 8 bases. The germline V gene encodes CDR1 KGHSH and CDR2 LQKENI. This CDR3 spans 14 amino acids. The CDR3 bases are TGTGCCAGCTCACCAACAGGGGGATCATCTGAGGCTTTCTTT. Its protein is CASSPTGGSSEAFF.

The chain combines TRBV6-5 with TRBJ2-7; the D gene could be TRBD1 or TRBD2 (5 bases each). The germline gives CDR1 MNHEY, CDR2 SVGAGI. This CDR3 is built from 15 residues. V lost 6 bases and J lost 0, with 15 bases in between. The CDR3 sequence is CASRPQGRFSYEQYF. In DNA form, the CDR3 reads TGTGCCAGCAGGCCCCAGGGACGGTTCTCCTACGAGCAGTACTTC.

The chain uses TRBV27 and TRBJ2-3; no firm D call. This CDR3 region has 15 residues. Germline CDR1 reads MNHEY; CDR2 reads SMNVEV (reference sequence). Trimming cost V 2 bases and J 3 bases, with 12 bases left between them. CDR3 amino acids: CASSLISTLTDTQYF. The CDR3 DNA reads TGTGCCAGCAGTTTAATTTCGACGTTGACAGATACGCAGTATTTT.